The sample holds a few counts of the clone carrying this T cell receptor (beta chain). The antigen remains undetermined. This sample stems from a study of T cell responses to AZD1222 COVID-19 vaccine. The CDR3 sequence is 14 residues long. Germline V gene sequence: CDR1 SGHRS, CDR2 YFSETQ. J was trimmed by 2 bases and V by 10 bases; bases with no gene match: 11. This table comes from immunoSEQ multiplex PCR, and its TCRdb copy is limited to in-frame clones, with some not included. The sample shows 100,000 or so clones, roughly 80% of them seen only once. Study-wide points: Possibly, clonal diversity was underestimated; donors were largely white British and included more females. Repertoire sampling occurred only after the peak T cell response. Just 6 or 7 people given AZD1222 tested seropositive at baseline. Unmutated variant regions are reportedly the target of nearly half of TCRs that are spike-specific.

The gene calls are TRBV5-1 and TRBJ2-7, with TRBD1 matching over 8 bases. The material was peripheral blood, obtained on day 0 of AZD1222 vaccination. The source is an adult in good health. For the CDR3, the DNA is TGCGCCTCGGGGACAGGTGGACCGACCTACGAGCAGTACTTC. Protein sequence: CASGTGGPTYEQYF.